This T cell receptor beta chain was documented in a study of cytomegalovirus exposure and HLA in healthy donors listed by TCRdb under 2017. About the study as a whole: An earlier analysis of some 600 of the donors reported approximately 300 Gb of sequence data and roughly 120 million unique TCR beta sequences obtained from roughly 170 million T cells. An early release covering around 630 HLA-typed donors comprised approximately 290 gigabases of sequencing data and around 80 million unique TCR sequences. Of the roughly 420 genotyped donors, 75% to 85% were placed in the genetic ancestry cluster associated with self-reported Caucasian donors. The study aimed to test whether signatures of past pathogen exposure could be identified by cataloging public T cell receptors. The T cell repertoires of several hundred subjects were profiled by immunosequencing and related to cytomegalovirus serostatus. A separate validation cohort of 100 to 150 different subjects was used in addition to the roughly 670-subject first cohort. The study combined high-throughput TCR immunosequencing, statistical association of individual TCRs with disease status, and machine learning to predict cytomegalovirus infection status. In a later analysis, previously published TCR beta repertoires from 670 or so donors were re-analyzed and high-resolution HLA genotyping was added so that TCR occurrence patterns could be studied. Rather than using new phenotypic data, the later analysis identified candidate immune exposures from TCR beta sequences and from how often those sequences occurred across donors. In an earlier analysis of more than 550 of the donors, high-throughput TCR beta sequencing was used to judge whether each TCR beta V gene segment behaved as functional or pseudogenic. Donor age, sex, ethnicity and CMV serostatus were collected together with the repertoire data. A later genetic analysis took genome-wide SNP genotypes for about 65% of the 666 donors and used that subset as a discovery cohort. All discovery cohort repertoires had been generated using a single sequencing platform. HLA typing covered class I and class II loci at four-digit resolution. The number of typed donors differed by locus: roughly 629-640 for A, B, C, DRB1 and DQB1; roughly 510 for DQA1; about 600 for DPA1; and some 450 for DPB1. About five DR-DQ haplotypes were handled as single units for association and clustering, since linkage in the cohort was strong. Across approximately 420 genotyped donors of the cohort, an average of approximately 200,000 unique TCR beta nucleotide sequences per donor were sequenced, and approximately 17% of those sequences were non-productive.

The cohort comprised 550 to 700 healthy bone marrow donors. Cohort members were all nominally healthy when sampled, although unrecorded immune exposures were likely present. The donor tested CMV seronegative, placing the donor among the 350 to 400 seronegative members of the cohort. A peripheral blood sample was collected from each donor, and TCR beta sequencing was performed on peripheral blood mononuclear cells. The Qiagen DNeasy Blood Extraction Kit was used to extract genomic DNA from the blood cell samples. Overall study outcomes, separate from this receptor: A later analysis found that most CMV-associated TCR beta chains appeared HLA-restricted, with HLA associations seemingly driven largely by CMV exposure. Three of the identified cytomegalovirus-associated TCR beta chains were confirmed in vitro to be specific for cytomegalovirus antigens. According to the authors, the approach could potentially be generalized to other disease states and immunological phenotypes. The only immune exposure information available for the cohort was CMV serostatus. Because counts were too low, more than 15 rarely observed V segments, including chromosome 9 orphons, were left out of the earlier analysis of 500 to 750 of the donors. When HLA alleles, especially DR and DQ, strongly co-occurred, TCR associations were difficult to assign to individual alleles. According to a later genetic analysis, donors in an Asian-associated ancestry cluster had fewer N-insertions in productive TCRs than the roughly 670-donor mean. A further reported finding was that TCR beta sequences accurately predicted the HLA-A and HLA-B alleles for most subjects in the first cohort. This cohort had only TCR beta chains sequenced, and the lack of alpha or paired-chain data limited which features could be detected. The classifier was reported to diagnose cytomegalovirus status with high specificity and sensitivity in both the original and validation cohorts. The sequencing pipeline was judged likely to have produced a cluster of highly shared sequence variants as a technical artifact. Because HLA typing was unavailable for some donors at each locus, only the typed subset was used in association tests. Across donors, most TCR sequences were observed very rarely, whereas some public TCRs were present in many individuals. V-gene and J-gene trimming of TCR beta chains was associated with a missense DCLRE1C variant in a later genetic analysis, and the association was replicated in an independent cohort. A later analysis found that TCR association rates varied across HLA loci, with DRB1 alleles showing the most associated TCRs and HLA-C alleles the fewest. According to a later analysis, parvovirus B19, influenza, CMV and Epstein-Barr virus appeared linked to several top co-occurrence clusters. Linkage disequilibrium might explain the correlated functional status among segregating V segments, but an unknown experimental factor could not be ruled out. An earlier analysis of around 500 of the donors showed that most TCR beta V segments appeared in productive rearrangements either about 87% or about 30% of the time, which broadly matched IMGT annotations. Some IMGT-functional V segments, including TRBV6-2 and TRBV6-3, could not be told apart with the 87-base-pair reads, so those segments were excluded. Presence/absence analyses assumed roughly uniform sequencing depth across donors, an assumption that may not hold. A later analysis found that HLA-associated TCR beta chains were more clonally expanded and had lower generation probabilities than equally common non-associated chains. In a later analysis, some 18,000 TCR beta sequences were associated with specific HLA alleles at a false discovery rate of 0.05. In the study, 164 TCR beta chains were listed as associated with cytomegalovirus.

This clone was recorded once. Which antigen it targets is not known. It has no much larger one-base neighbor in the sample; base qualities were not kept. From cysteine to phenylalanine, the CDR3 is 14 amino acids long. Just CDR3 DNA is preserved here, 42 bases in frame from base 1. CDR1 and CDR2, per the germline V gene, are SQVTM and ANQGSEA. V and J are truncated by 2 bases and 4 bases respectively, leaving an intervening sequence of 14 bases. The library was produced with the immunoSEQ multiplex PCR assay. The multiplex PCR relied on a mix of 60 forward primers for TCR Vbeta segments and 13 reverse primers for TCR Jbeta segments. The CDR3 region of rearranged TCR beta genes was amplified from genomic DNA by a multiplex PCR assay. The Illumina HiSeq System was used to sequence the amplified TCR beta libraries as 87-base-pair reads. Under the source paper's analysis protocol: Across the 500 to 850 repertoires, a later analysis counted 80 million or so unique TCR beta chains, some 11 million of which were shared by at least two donors. Raw reads were error-corrected and collapsed into unique sequences with a nearest-neighbor algorithm that merged closely related sequences to remove PCR and sequencing errors. Alignment of CDR3 sequences to IMGT reference sequences was used to assign V, D and J gene segments. For a sequence to be retained, a match of at least six nucleotides was required to both a V gene segment and a J gene segment. Rearrangements were called productive when the CDR3 lacked stop codons and stayed in frame with V and J; all others were non-productive. CDR3 was defined by IMGT convention, running from the second conserved V-encoded cysteine to the conserved J-encoded phenylalanine. The earlier analysis of 450 to 750 of the donors excluded any sequence lacking an unambiguous match to a single V gene segment. In an earlier analysis of roughly 500 of the donors, V segments were called functional above 56.7% productive rearrangements and were called segregating when the between-donor standard deviation exceeded 5%. A statistical classification framework was built for diagnosing cytomegalovirus status from the catalog of TCR beta chain sequences. V and J gene assignment, in a later analysis, came from comparing TCR nucleotide sequences with IMGT/GENE-DB human TR gene sequences. In a later analysis, CDR3 sequences and most-parsimonious VDJ recombination scenarios were assigned using the TCRdist pipeline. In a later analysis, every TCR beta chain was defined by the combination of its CDR3 amino acid sequence and its V-gene family, and reads without a unique V-gene family were dropped. To address suspected cross-contamination and a sequencing artifact, a later analysis removed around 600 highly shared, low-generation-probability nucleotide sequences. For each public chain, a later analysis derived a clonal expansion index from normalized ranks of inferred template counts within each repertoire. A later analysis computed generation probabilities with a VDJ recombination model fitted to out-of-frame rearrangements, and checked the results against IGoR. A later analysis scored TCR-TCR, TCR-HLA and TCR-CMV co-occurrence with hypergeometric tests, applying a repertoire-size bias correction to TCR pairs. A later analysis estimated false discovery rates by permuting HLA or CMV assignments 20 times. In a later analysis, co-occurring TCRs were grouped with DBSCAN, and TCRdist sequence similarity was added when clustering was performed within HLA-allele-positive subsets. Repertoires with fewer than 30,000 or more than 120,000 public chains were left out of co-occurrence clustering, as were about 5 repertoires with anomalous nucleotide sharing. Entries here come from immuneACCESS through TCRdb and include only in-frame sequences with V and J called. Some clones fail to appear in such tables; in the studies checked, an unresolved V gene covers under half of the shortfall, and the cause of the remainder is unknown. Clonal size and the V and J genes are those of that table, whereas D and trimming came from the DNA. The sample table lists tens of thousands of clones, around 76% of them with a count of one. The leading ten clones occupy under 0.75% of the sample.

This chain is built from TRBV29-1 and TRBJ1-2, with no confidently assigned D gene. The TCR originated in a man under 40 in good health and CMV-seronegative. Input material: PBMCs. The DNA is TGCAGCGTTGAAAGTTCCCCAGGAGGCTATGGCTACACCTTC. This translates into CSVESSPGGYGYTF.